Below, 30 T cell receptor beta chains from the same sample are listed, as sequenced in a study of lymphopenia after photon versus proton radiotherapy (dated by TCRdb to the late 2010s). Receptors were amplified or captured by the immunoSEQ multiplex PCR assay. TCRdb retrieved this table from immuneACCESS and kept in-frame rearrangements only. Not all clones are present; in checked studies, unresolved V genes account for under half, and no reason is known for the remainder. The sample records tens of thousands of clones, roughly 84% of which are singletons. Roughly 2.1% of the sample goes to the ten largest clones. The source material was peripheral blood, sampled from a patient treated with proton-based radiotherapy. These receptors were collected from a man aged 55-75 years with pancreatic cancer.

The chain couples TRBV7-9 to TRBJ2-3, with 8 bases lining up with TRBD1. Germline-derived CDR1 and CDR2 are SEHNR and FQNEAQ (reference sequence). The CDR3 contains 15 residues. Trimming cost V 5 bases and J 2 bases; bases outside gene matches: 6. In DNA form, the CDR3 reads TGTGCCAGCAGCCAAGGACAGGGCGTCACAGATACGCAGTATTTT. Translated: CASSQGQGVTDTQYF.

This chain uses TRBV19 with TRBJ2-1; tentatively, D is TRBD1 or TRBD2 (5 bases each). CDR1 and CDR2 from the germline V gene are LNHDA and SQIVND (reference sequence). The ends were cut back, 7 bases at V and 10 bases at J, with 17 bases in the middle. This CDR3 spans 13 amino acids. The CDR3 DNA follows: TGTGCCAGTACCCCGAGGGGTTCTGGGGAGCAGTTCTTC. Translated: CASTPRGSGEQFF.

This clone was recorded once. The chain has TRBV5-4 and TRBJ2-7; D might be TRBD1 or TRBD2, each matching 5 bases. V dropped 4 bases and J dropped 3 bases, with 23 bases sitting between them. Germline CDR1 SGHNT, CDR2 YYREEE (reference sequence). The CDR3 runs 17 residues. In nucleotides, the CDR3 is TGTGCCAGCAGCGGAGAAACCACCGGGACGAAAATCTACGAGCAGTACTTC. This encodes CASSGETTGTKIYEQYF.

This chain uses TRBV7-3 with TRBJ2-3, with D perhaps matching TRBD1 (8 bases). Germline values: CDR1 SGHTA, CDR2 FQGTGA. The V gene lost 5 bases and the J gene lost 4 bases, with 19 bases spanning the gap. The CDR3 length is 16 residues. In nucleotides, the CDR3 is TGTGCCAGCAGCCTCCAGGGGGCGGGGGCTGCAGATACGCAGTATTTT. It translates to CASSLQGAGAADTQYF.

V usage is TRBV5-1 and J usage is TRBJ2-3; D not resolved. CDR1 is SGHRS and CDR2 is YFSETQ in the germline V gene. Trimming cost V 0 bases and J 2 bases, with 4 bases left between them. The CDR3 covers 13 residues. The CDR3 nucleotides are TGCGCCAGCAGCTTGGAGGCCACAGATACGCAGTATTTT. Its translation: CASSLEATDTQYF.

A note on this clone: The junction departs from germline at one end; a sequencing error may be responsible. This chain connects TRBV7-7 to TRBJ2-7; 9 bases fit TRBD2. CDR3 length equals 18 residues. Germline-derived CDR1 and CDR2 are SSHAT and FNYEAQ (reference sequence). CDR3 bases: TGTGCTAGCAGCTTAGGGGCAGGTTCAATAGCGGGAGCCTACGAGCAGTACTTC. Encoded protein: CASSLGAGSIAGAYEQYF.

J is TRBJ2-7 and V is TRBV19, with 13 bases lining up with TRBD2. This CDR3 has 14 residues. J gave up 4 bases and V 3 bases, and 0 bases lay outside the gene matches. Germline CDR1 and CDR2: LNHDA and SQIVND (reference sequence). The DNA for the CDR3 is TGTGCCAGTAGTATGGGACTAGCGGGATACGAGCAGTACTTC. Its protein product is CASSMGLAGYEQYF.

The chain is built from TRBV7-9 and TRBJ1-1; 9 bases match TRBD1. Germline V gene data show CDR1 as SEHNR and CDR2 as FQNEAQ (reference sequence). This CDR3 is built from 15 residues. V lost 1 base to trimming and J lost 1 base; unmatched junction nucleotides: 1. The CDR3: CASSLGGQGNTEAFF. The DNA for the CDR3 is TGTGCCAGCAGCTTAGGGGGACAGGGGAACACTGAAGCTTTCTTT.

V and J are TRBV2 and TRBJ1-1; tentative D call: TRBD1 (5 bases). The CDR3 contains 14 residues. In germline, CDR1 is SNHLY, CDR2 FYNNEI. V lost 4 bases, J lost 5 bases, and 14 bases lay in between. The CDR3 here is CASSVEGLGTEAFF. The DNA for the CDR3 is TGTGCCAGCAGTGTAGAGGGGCTTGGGACTGAAGCTTTCTTT.

The chain links TRBV10-3 to TRBJ2-7, with a tentative D call TRBD1 (5 bases). Per germline, CDR1 ENHRY and CDR2 SYGVKD. This CDR3 is 12 amino acids long. V was trimmed by 3 bases and J by 3 bases, leaving 6 bases between them. The CDR3 here is CAISETGYEQYF. DNA for the CDR3: TGTGCCATCAGTGAAACAGGCTACGAGCAGTACTTC.

This clone came up once. The chain combines TRBV5-1 with TRBJ1-1; 7 bases fit TRBD1. There are 16 residues in the CDR3. CDR1 is SGHRS and CDR2 is YFSETQ in the germline V gene. V was pared by 4 bases and J by 4 bases, with 13 bases of the junction left unmatched. CDR3 protein: CASSPIGQGQPTEAFF. In DNA, the CDR3 is TGCGCCAGCAGCCCTATAGGCCAGGGACAGCCCACTGAAGCTTTCTTT.

The J gene is TRBJ1-1, the V gene TRBV4-1; 8 positions match TRBD1. Germline assignment: CDR1 MGHRA and CDR2 YSYEKL. The CDR3 loop spans 13 amino acids. Unmatched junction bases numbered 2, after V lost 0 bases and J lost 8 bases. The CDR3 reads CASSQDWTGEAFF. The DNA for the CDR3 is TGCGCCAGCAGCCAAGATTGGACAGGGGAAGCTTTCTTT.

The V and J genes are TRBV28 and TRBJ2-1; 14 nucleotides match TRBD2. J lost 7 bases, V lost 5 bases, and 7 bases had no gene match. Germline lookup yields CDR1 MDHEN and CDR2 SYDVKM. This CDR3 is 16 amino acids long. The DNA of the CDR3 is TGTGCCAGCAGTCGTCCGGGACTAGCGGGAGTTAATGAGCAGTTCTTC. Its protein product is CASSRPGLAGVNEQFF.

The chain combines TRBV4-2 with TRBJ2-2; no firm D call. The V end was cut by 2 bases, the J end by 2 bases, with 3 bases between. Germline CDR1 is LGHNA and CDR2 is YNFKEQ. CDR3 length: 13 residues. The CDR3 region has the DNA TGTGCCAGCAGCCAATATAACACCGGGGAGCTGTTTTTT. Residues: CASSQYNTGELFF.

The rearrangement links TRBV14 to TRBJ2-7, with a possible D match to TRBD1 (5 bases). From germline, CDR1 is SGHDN and CDR2 FVKESK. The CDR3 is made up of 15 amino acids. V lost 4 bases and J lost 0, with 13 bases in between. The CDR3 here is CASSPGGASSYEQYF. CDR3 nucleotide sequence: TGTGCCAGCAGCCCCGGTGGGGCCAGCTCCTACGAGCAGTACTTC.

The genes are TRBV7-9 and TRBJ2-7, with 11 bases fitting TRBD2. There are 17 residues in the CDR3. Germline CDR1 is SEHNR and CDR2 is FQNEAQ (reference sequence). J was trimmed by 3 bases and V by 1 base; bases with no gene match: 8. DNA of the CDR3: TGTGCCAGCAGCTTAGGGCAGGTAGCGGGAGGGAACTACGAGCAGTACTTC. Protein product: CASSLGQVAGGNYEQYF. Combining the CDR3 with reference TRBV7-9 and TRBJ2-7 gives the whole variable domain DTGVSQNPRHKITKRGQNVTFRCDPISEHNRLYWYRQTLGQGPEFLTYFQNEAQLEKSRLLSDRFSAERPKGSFSTLEIQRTEQGDSAMYLCASSLGQVAGGNYEQYFGPGTRLTVT.

This chain connects TRBV28 to TRBJ1-1, with D tentatively TRBD1 (5 bases). Germline V gene data show CDR1 as MDHEN and CDR2 as SYDVKM. This CDR3 has 15 residues. The ends were cut back, 6 bases at V and 0 bases at J, with 14 bases in the middle. The CDR3 here is CASSPRFRVNTEAFF. As DNA, the CDR3 is TGTGCCAGCAGCCCTAGATTCAGGGTGAACACTGAAGCTTTCTTT.

The chain combines TRBV6-1 with TRBJ2-7, with 7 bases aligning to TRBD1. Germline-derived CDR1 and CDR2 are MNHNS and SASEGT. The J segment lost 0 bases and the V segment lost 6 bases, leaving 8 bases of the junction unmatched. The CDR3 loop spans 15 amino acids. The CDR3 is CASRASDRASYEQYF. DNA of the CDR3: TGTGCCAGCAGGGCGAGTGACAGGGCCTCCTACGAGCAGTACTTC.

The V call is TRBV19, the J call TRBJ2-1; a possible D gene is TRBD2 (6 bases). CDR3 length equals 13 residues. CDR1 is LNHDA and CDR2 is SQIVND in the germline V gene (reference sequence). Trimming stripped 2 bases from V and 8 bases from J, with 10 bases between. The DNA of the CDR3 is TGTGCCAGTAGTATATTGGGGGGTGATGAGCAGTTCTTC. Translation gives CASSILGGDEQFF.

This chain uses TRBV7-6 with TRBJ1-6; D gene uncertain. Germline V gene data show CDR1 as SGHVS and CDR2 as FNYEAQ. V gave up 5 bases and J gave up 9 bases, with 14 bases separating them. This CDR3 region has 14 residues. The CDR3 is CASSLGGDGSPLHF. The CDR3 nucleotides read TGTGCCAGCAGCCTAGGAGGAGACGGTTCACCCCTCCACTTT.

The chain combines TRBV6-4 with TRBJ2-1; 7 nucleotides align to TRBD2. V trimming: 0 bases; J trimming: 6 bases; junction bases outside the gene matches: 2. CDR1 is MRHNA, CDR2 SNTAGT, per germline. The CDR3 has 14 residues. CDR3 in DNA: TGTGCCAGCAGTGACTCGGCTAGCGGCAATGAGCAGTTCTTC. Translating it yields CASSDSASGNEQFF.

The chain employs TRBV6-1 and TRBJ1-1; D uncertain. This CDR3 region has 15 residues. Germline V gene data show CDR1 as MNHNS and CDR2 as SASEGT. V gave up 3 bases and J gave up 4 bases, with 15 bases separating them. CDR3 DNA: TGTGCCAGCAGTGACAGAAGCGCCTCGGCCACTGAAGCTTTCTTT. It codes for CASSDRSASATEAFF.

This chain connects TRBV19 to TRBJ2-3, with TRBD2 as a possible D gene (5 bases). From germline, CDR1 is LNHDA and CDR2 SQIVND (reference sequence). Trimming removed 5 bases from V and 4 bases from J, with 10 bases in between. This CDR3 spans 13 amino acids. The CDR3 DNA is TGTGCCAGTAGTCTTCTAGCTGCAGATACGCAGTATTTT. Translation: CASSLLAADTQYF.

This rearrangement joins TRBV27 to TRBJ2-1, with TRBD2 identical over 9 bases. The CDR3 loop spans 16 amino acids. After removal of 2 bases from V and 4 bases from J, the junction contained 6 bases not matched to a gene. The germline V gene encodes CDR1 MNHEY and CDR2 SMNVEV (reference sequence). The CDR3 loop reads CASSLSGLASYNEQFF. The CDR3 region has the DNA TGTGCCAGCAGTTTAAGTGGACTAGCGTCTTACAATGAGCAGTTCTTC.

This chain links TRBV7-8 with TRBJ2-5; 7 nucleotides line up with TRBD1. V was clipped by 7 bases and J by 4 bases; unmatched bases: 12. The CDR3 totals 15 residues. CDR1 and CDR2 (germline): SGHVS, FQNEAQ. CDR3 residues: CASNSLRDRRETQYF. The CDR3 coding sequence is TGTGCCAGCAACTCTTTGAGGGACAGACGAGAGACCCAGTACTTC.

The chain has TRBV29-1 and TRBJ2-3, with TRBD1 matching over 7 bases. Germline values: CDR1 SQVTM, CDR2 ANQGSEA. The junction had 4 bases not matched to a gene; V was cut back by 7 bases and J by 0 bases. CDR3 length: 13 residues. The CDR3 region is CSAKGASTDTQYF. The DNA of the CDR3 is TGCAGCGCCAAGGGGGCTAGCACAGATACGCAGTATTTT.

J is TRBJ2-7 and V is TRBV19, with 10 nucleotides matching TRBD2. With 4 bases clipped from V and 0 bases from J, the junction kept 3 bases outside the gene matches. The CDR3 totals 15 residues. The germline CDR1 and CDR2 sequences are LNHDA and SQIVND (reference sequence). This CDR3 reads CASSTASGSSYEQYF. As DNA, the CDR3 is TGTGCCAGTAGTACGGCTAGCGGGAGCTCCTACGAGCAGTACTTC.

The chain combines TRBV6-5 with TRBJ1-5, with a weak D call TRBD1 (5 bases). The germline gives CDR1 MNHEY, CDR2 SVGAGI. V lost 2 bases and J lost 0, with 11 bases in between. The CDR3 has 16 residues. The CDR3 sequence: CASSYGGPYSNQPQHF. The CDR3, as DNA: TGTGCCAGCAGTTACGGGGGACCGTATAGCAATCAGCCCCAGCATTTT.

The chain combines TRBV5-4 with TRBJ1-1, with D possibly TRBD1 on 5 matching bases. CDR1 is SGHNT, CDR2 YYREEE, per germline (reference sequence). This CDR3 contains 14 residues. V dropped 1 base and J dropped 4 bases, with 11 bases sitting between them. The CDR3 DNA is TGTGCCAGCAGCTTGCCAGGGAGCGGCACTGAAGCTTTCTTT. This sequence encodes CASSLPGSGTEAFF.

This sequence joins TRBV28 and TRBJ2-3, with 9 bases that match TRBD1. V was pared by 1 base and J by 7 bases, with 12 bases of the junction left unmatched. CDR1 is MDHEN and CDR2 is SYDVKM in the germline V gene. This CDR3 is 17 amino acids long. The CDR3 loop is CASSLFTGTGFPNTQYF. The CDR3 region has the DNA TGTGCCAGCAGTTTATTCACCGGGACAGGGTTTCCTAATACGCAGTATTTT.